Presented here are 10 T cell receptor beta chains from one specimen sequenced in a study of T cells in Graves' hyperthyroidism and ophthalmopathy. Amplification yielded TCR beta CDR3 regions, with RNA transcripts as the source. HTBI primers were used for first-round RT-PCR of the TCR CDR3. TCRdb reprocessed the multiplex PCR reads via MiXCR and lists one record per CDR3 protein. The data contain about 700,000 distinct CDR3 sequences, roughly 46% of them singletons. Sequencing was carried out using peripheral blood or thyroid tissue (not recorded which). Source of these receptors: an adult man with Graves' disease, either hyperthyroidism or ophthalmopathy (not recorded which).

This clonotype has a single count. V and J are TRBV5-1 and TRBJ2-7; 7 bases are a match to TRBD1. The CDR3 covers 14 residues. Trimming at V came to 4 bases and at J to 5 bases, leaving 9 bases not matched to a gene. The V gene's germline CDR1 is SGHRS and CDR2 YFSETQ. The CDR3 bases are TGCGCCAGCAGCGGACGGACAGGAGCTAACGAGCAGTACTTC. This encodes CASSGRTGANEQYF.

This chain uses TRBV2 with TRBJ2-7; D is unresolved. CDR1 is SNHLY and CDR2 is FYNNEI in the germline V gene. CDR3 length equals 14 residues. V dropped 2 bases and J dropped 1 base, with 9 bases sitting between them. This chain's CDR3 is CASSELTDSYEQYF. The CDR3 nucleotides read TGTGCCAGCAGTGAATTAACAGATTCCTACGAGCAGTACTTC.

This clonotype was seen more than once but under ten times. The CDR3 loop is CASSLGAESGQPQHF. The CDR3 DNA reads TGTGCCAGCAGTTTGGGGGCAGAGAGTGGGCAGCCCCAGCATTTT. The chain links TRBV12-3 or TRBV12-4 to TRBJ1-5; D might be TRBD1 (6 bases). The CDR3 covers 15 residues. Trimming cost V 3 bases and J 7 bases, with 16 bases left between them.

This clonotype turned up a few times. The chain couples TRBV6-5 to TRBJ1-1, with TRBD1 as a possible D gene (6 bases). Trimming pared 10 bases from V and 4 bases from J, leaving 16 bases between. The germline V gene has CDR1 MNHEY and CDR2 SVGAGI. CDR3 length equals 13 residues. The CDR3 DNA sequence: TGTGCCACCATGTGGGGGGCGAGCACTGAAGCTTTCTTT. This encodes CATMWGASTEAFF.

This clonotype was seen a few times. The rearrangement uses TRBV29-1 and TRBJ1-3; TRBD1 aligns across 8 bases. The ends lost 7 bases at V and 3 bases at J; junction bases unmatched: 5. There are 13 residues in the CDR3. Germline assignment: CDR1 SQVTM and CDR2 ANQGSEA. The CDR3 is CSARTGFGNTIYF. CDR3 nucleotides: TGCAGCGCTCGGACAGGGTTTGGAAACACCATATATTTT.

Concerning this clonotype: The junction differs from germline at one of its ends, possibly a read error. The CDR3 DNA reads TGTGTCAGCAGCCCCCGGACGTTTAGCTCCTACGAGCAGTACTTC. Protein sequence: CVSSPRTFSSYEQYF. V gene TRBV7-2 combines with J gene TRBJ2-7; D ambiguous. This CDR3 contains 15 residues. Germline assignment: CDR1 SGHTA and CDR2 FQGNSA. The full variable domain, rest sourced from reference TRBV7-2 and TRBJ2-7, is GAGVSQSPSNKVTEKGKDVELRCDPISGHTALYWYRQSLGQGLEFLIYFQGNSAPDKSGLPSDRFSAERTGGSVSTLTIQRTQQEDSAVYLCVSSPRTFSSYEQYFGPGTRLTVT.

This clonotype showed up just a few times. The rearrangement links TRBV20-1 to TRBJ2-5; possibly TRBD1 for D (6 bases). The CDR3 has 15 amino acids. CDR1 and CDR2 (germline): DFQATT, SNEGSKA (reference sequence). Trimming shortened V by 2 bases and J by 4 bases, and 17 bases separated the two germline ends. The CDR3 is CSARLLGHSGETQYF. The CDR3 nucleotides are TGCAGTGCTAGACTATTGGGACATAGTGGAGAGACCCAGTACTTC.

The chain joins TRBV25-1 to TRBJ1-1; D is ambiguous. Germline-derived CDR1 and CDR2 are MGHDK and SYGVNS. The CDR3 is made up of 15 amino acids. The V end lost 4 bases, the J end lost 0 bases, and 12 bases lay between the germline ends. The CDR3 region is CASSASNTMNTEAFF. In nucleotides, the CDR3 is TGTGCCAGCAGTGCTAGTAATACTATGAACACTGAAGCTTTCTTT.

The chain is built from TRBV24-1 and TRBJ1-4, with a tentative D call TRBD1 (5 bases). The germline V and J ends were trimmed by 8 bases and 0 bases, with 18 bases remaining between them. This CDR3 has 17 amino acids. Germline V gene data show CDR1 as KGHDR and CDR2 as SFDVKD. The CDR3 here is CATTGAADDPTNEKLFF. The CDR3 DNA is TGTGCCACCACTGGGGCAGCAGACGACCCAACTAATGAAAAACTGTTTTTT.

This clonotype appeared many times. J is TRBJ1-2 and V is TRBV7-9, with TRBD1 as a possible D gene (6 bases). The V and J ends lost 4 bases and 3 bases respectively, with 12 bases between them. The CDR3 sequence is 14 residues long. Germline loops: CDR1 SEHNR, CDR2 FQNEAQ (reference sequence). CDR3 in amino acids: CASSSQTGDYGYTF. In DNA form, the CDR3 reads TGTGCCAGCAGCTCACAGACAGGAGACTATGGCTACACCTTC.